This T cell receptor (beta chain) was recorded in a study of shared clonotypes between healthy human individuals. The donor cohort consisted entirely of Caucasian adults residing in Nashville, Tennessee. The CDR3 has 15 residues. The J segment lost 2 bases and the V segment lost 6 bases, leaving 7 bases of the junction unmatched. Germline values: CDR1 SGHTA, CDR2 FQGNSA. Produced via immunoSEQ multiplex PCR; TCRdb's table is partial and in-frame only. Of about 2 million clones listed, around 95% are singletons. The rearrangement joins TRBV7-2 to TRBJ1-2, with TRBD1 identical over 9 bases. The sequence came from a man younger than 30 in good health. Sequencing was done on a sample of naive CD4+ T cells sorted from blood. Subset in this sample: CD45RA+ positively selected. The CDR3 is CASRYPGTGNYGYTF. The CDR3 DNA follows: TGTGCCAGCAGGTACCCGGGGACAGGGAACTATGGCTACACCTTC. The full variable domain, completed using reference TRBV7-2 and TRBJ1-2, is GAGVSQSPSNKVTEKGKDVELRCDPISGHTALYWYRQSLGQGLEFLIYFQGNSAPDKSGLPSDRFSAERTGGSVSTLTIQRTQQEDSAVYLCASRYPGTGNYGYTFGSGTRLTVV.